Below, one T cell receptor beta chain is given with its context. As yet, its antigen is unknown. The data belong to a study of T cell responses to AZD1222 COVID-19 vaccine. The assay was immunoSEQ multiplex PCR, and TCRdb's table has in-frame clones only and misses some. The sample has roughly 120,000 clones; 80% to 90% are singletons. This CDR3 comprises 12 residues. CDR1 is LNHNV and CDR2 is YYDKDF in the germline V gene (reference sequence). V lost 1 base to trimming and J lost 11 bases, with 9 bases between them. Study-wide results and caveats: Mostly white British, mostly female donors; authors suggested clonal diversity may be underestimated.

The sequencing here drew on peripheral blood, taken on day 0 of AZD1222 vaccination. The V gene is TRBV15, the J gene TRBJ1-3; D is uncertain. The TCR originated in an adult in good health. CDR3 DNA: TGTGCCACCAGCAGAGCCCTCTCGGCCATATATTTT. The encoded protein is CATSRALSAIYF.